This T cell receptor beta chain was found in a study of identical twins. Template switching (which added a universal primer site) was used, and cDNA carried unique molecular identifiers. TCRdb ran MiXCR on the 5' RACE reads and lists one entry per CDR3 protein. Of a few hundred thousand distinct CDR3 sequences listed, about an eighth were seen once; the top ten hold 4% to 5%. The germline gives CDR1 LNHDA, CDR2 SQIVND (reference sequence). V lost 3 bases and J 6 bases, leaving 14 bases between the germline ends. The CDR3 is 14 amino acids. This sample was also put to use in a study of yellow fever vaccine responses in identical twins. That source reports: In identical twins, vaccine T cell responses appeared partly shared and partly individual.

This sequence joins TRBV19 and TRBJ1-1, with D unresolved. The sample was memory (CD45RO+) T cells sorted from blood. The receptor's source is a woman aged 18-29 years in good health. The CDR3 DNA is TGTGCCAGTAGTATGGCCAGTCCTGTCTCTGAAGCTTTCTTT. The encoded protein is CASSMASPVSEAFF. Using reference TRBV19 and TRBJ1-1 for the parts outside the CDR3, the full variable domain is DGGITQSPKYLFRKEGQNVTLSCEQNLNHDAMYWYRQDPGQGLRLIYYSQIVNDFQKGDIAEGYSVSREKKESFPLTVTSAQKNPTAFYLCASSMASPVSEAFFGQGTRLTVV.